What follows are 5 T cell receptor beta chains derived from one specimen sequenced in a study of T cell repertoires in cytomegalovirus infection. TCRdb reanalysed the reads using MiXCR and keeps one entry per CDR3 protein. Here the sample spans about 920,000 distinct CDR3 sequences, about a third being singletons. Antigens for these TCRs are unknown. Sample: cultured CD8+ T cells from PBMCs, taken from culture after CMV antigen stimulation. These receptors came from a human donor in good health (CMV status not recorded). Some clones in this sample may be carry-over from other donors' samples.

This clonotype was seen a handful of times. CDR3 nucleotide sequence: TGTGCCACCAGCAGAGGAAGACAGGTCTGGGAGCAGTACGTC. Translating it yields CATSRGRQVWEQYV. The rearrangement joins TRBV15 to TRBJ2-7; tentatively, D is TRBD1 (6 bases). With 1 base removed from V and 7 bases from J, the gap between germline ends came to 14 bases. The CDR3 contains 14 residues. Germline CDR1 LNHNV, CDR2 YYDKDF (reference sequence).

A word on this clonotype: A junction boundary mismatches the germline segment, possibly from a read error. V usage is TRBV7-9 and J usage is TRBJ2-7; the D is unclear. The V gene's germline CDR1 is SEHNR and CDR2 FQNEAQ (reference sequence). CDR3 length equals 14 residues. CDR3 residues: CVSSLVLGTYEQYF. CDR3 bases: TGTGTCAGCAGCTTAGTTCTAGGCACCTACGAGCAGTACTTC.

This clonotype turned up a few times. The chain uses TRBV29-1 and TRBJ2-5, with no clear D. The CDR3 is made up of 18 amino acids. V was shortened by 0 bases and J by 2 bases, with 22 bases between the two germline ends. Germline loops: CDR1 SQVTM, CDR2 ANQGSEA. The CDR3 protein is CSVEDRRPTLGLQETQYF. The CDR3 coding sequence is TGCAGCGTTGAAGATCGAAGGCCCACCCTGGGGTTACAAGAGACCCAGTACTTC.

This clonotype showed up just a few times. This chain links TRBV29-1 with TRBJ1-1, with no clear D. CDR1 and CDR2 (germline): SQVTM, ANQGSEA. Trimming left V 7 bases short and J 6 bases short, with 18 bases between. The CDR3 sequence is 13 residues long. The DNA of the CDR3 is TGCAGCGCCTCCGGGGAGAGATGGGCTGAAGCTTTCTTT. It encodes CSASGERWAEAFF.

This clonotype came up a few times. The chain uses TRBV4-1 and TRBJ2-5; 10 positions match TRBD1. Germline-derived CDR1 and CDR2 are MGHRA and YSYEKL. The trim removed 1 base at V and 5 bases at J, leaving 7 bases unmatched. The CDR3 covers 16 residues. Here the CDR3 reads CASSQGEDRGYETQYF. The CDR3 DNA sequence: TGCGCCAGCAGCCAAGGAGAGGACAGGGGGTACGAGACCCAGTACTTC.